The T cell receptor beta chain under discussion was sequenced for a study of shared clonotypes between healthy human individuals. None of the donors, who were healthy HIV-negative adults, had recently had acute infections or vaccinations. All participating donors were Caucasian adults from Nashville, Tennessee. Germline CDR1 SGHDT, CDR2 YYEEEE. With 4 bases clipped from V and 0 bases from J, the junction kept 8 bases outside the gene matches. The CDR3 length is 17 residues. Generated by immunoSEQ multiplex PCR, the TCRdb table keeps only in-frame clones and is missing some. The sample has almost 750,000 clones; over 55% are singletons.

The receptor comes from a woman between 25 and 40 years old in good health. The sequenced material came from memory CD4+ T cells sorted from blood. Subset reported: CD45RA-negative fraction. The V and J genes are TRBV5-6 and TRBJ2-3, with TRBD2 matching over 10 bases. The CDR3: CASSPNRLAGSTDTQYF. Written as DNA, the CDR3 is TGTGCCAGCAGCCCCAACAGACTAGCGGGCAGCACAGATACGCAGTATTTT.